A selection of T cell receptor beta chains follows, all from one sample in a study of blood T cell repertoires in COVID-19. The table came from immunoSEQ multiplex PCR; TCRdb's copy has only in-frame clones and leaves some out. Of approximately 350,000 clones listed, 87% were seen once; the top ten hold about 6.9%. Sequenced input: peripheral blood. These receptor sequences come from a woman aged 45 to 65 with COVID-19, enrolled during active disease. The conserved cysteine and the conserved F or W are not part of the CDR3 here.

CDR3: ASSTTGPSGSYEQY
V: TRBV18

CDR3: AWNRDSQETQY
V: TRBV30

CDR3: ASSYSGRGNEQF
V: TRBV5-8

CDR3: ASSIIWREVHEQY
V: TRBV19

CDR3: ASSLGTGTKNEQF
V: TRBV7-2

CDR3: ASSSGLAGVGTDTQY
V: TRBV7-6

CDR3: AISETGKVMGSGELF
V: TRBV10-3

CDR3: ASSPIWTGLEPQH
V: TRBV6-5

CDR3: ASSEWRLNTEAF
V: TRBV10-1

CDR3: AISRKGTSGSRGFPTDTQY
V: TRBV10-3

CDR3: ASSLDTGALTEAF
V: TRBV7-9

CDR3: ASSMGQEETQY
V: TRBV18

CDR3: ASRRTSGNSYEQY
V: TRBV19

CDR3: ASSSSYSYNEQF
V: TRBV27

CDR3: ASSLGQVLLWGYT
V: TRBV5-1

CDR3: ASSVLAGTSTDTQY
V: TRBV9

CDR3: ASRPGQGNTGELF
V: TRBV9

CDR3: ASNWVQGVTQY
V: TRBV2

CDR3: ASSLVWMRAAMNTEAF
V: TRBV5-8

CDR3: ASSTHGGYEQF
V: TRBV19

CDR3: ASSSREGRSEQY
V: TRBV5-1

CDR3: ASSPLSDRAVNEKLF
V: TRBV7-4

CDR3: ASGFGKDNSPLH
V: TRBV11-3

CDR3: ASSFRRGTEQF
V: TRBV7-2

CDR3: ASSAMGQGANPWDDTQY
V: TRBV6-1

CDR3: ASSLVGRRFGYT
V: TRBV7-9

CDR3: ASSPGLRVEKLF
V: TRBV18

CDR3: ASSPSGGPMFEKLF
V: TRBV19

CDR3: ASSLTSGIPTNEQF
V: TRBV5-1

CDR3: ASSPKSRLAGETQY
V: TRBV9

CDR3: ATAWDSRYGYT
V: TRBV10-3

CDR3: ASSLRTGAGGYT
V: TRBV7-2

CDR3: ASSSGTGNTEAF
V: TRBV3-1/TRBV3-2

CDR3: ASSATSGRTDTQY
V: TRBV9

CDR3: ASSPSLGGVAGYGYT
V: TRBV9

CDR3: ASSQTPNQGLGGGTQY
V: TRBV4-2

CDR3: ASSFRQGPSGNTIY
V: TRBV11-2

CDR3: ASSIDLGANYGYT
V: TRBV19

CDR3: ASSESGGGRQPQH
V: TRBV6-1

CDR3: AWSVDRAYEQY
V: TRBV30

CDR3: ASSQSSSKDYGYT
V: TRBV23-1

CDR3: ASSFRDNYGYT
V: TRBV5-1

CDR3: ASGFSTGSRHNEQF
V: TRBV12-5

CDR3: ASSSGTGGDQPQH
V: TRBV7-8

CDR3: ASRTGLNSPLH
V: TRBV6-5

CDR3: ASSQDLGLARNEQF
V: TRBV4-2

CDR3: ASSPNRGDRRAF
V: TRBV18

CDR3: ASSPLIPRTGNYGYT
V: TRBV18

CDR3: ASSRGQGSPWEQF
V: TRBV7-2

CDR3: ASSQLAGESYEQY
V: TRBV4-3

CDR3: ASSQVGPRRNTEAF
V: TRBV4-1

CDR3: ASSSQGGNQPQH
V: TRBV5-1

CDR3: ASSLGGLDQETQY
V: TRBV11-3

CDR3: ASSLSSSFSTDTQY
V: TRBV5-5

CDR3: ASSRDRGETQY
V: TRBV6-5

CDR3: ASSLYYRAMNTEAF
V: TRBV5-4

CDR3: ASSQDRQGYQPQH
V: TRBV4-3

CDR3: ASSQVGGTGNQPQH
V: TRBV4-2

CDR3: ASSSGQSRTGELF
V: TRBV11-3